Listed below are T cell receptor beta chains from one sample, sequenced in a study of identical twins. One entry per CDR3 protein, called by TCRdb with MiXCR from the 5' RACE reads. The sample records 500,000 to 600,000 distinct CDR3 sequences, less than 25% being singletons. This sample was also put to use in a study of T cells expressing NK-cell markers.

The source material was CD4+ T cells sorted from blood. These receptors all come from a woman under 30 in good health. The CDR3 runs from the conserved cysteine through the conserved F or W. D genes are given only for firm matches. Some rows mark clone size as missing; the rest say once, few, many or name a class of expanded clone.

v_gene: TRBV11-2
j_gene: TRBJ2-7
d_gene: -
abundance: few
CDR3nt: TGTGCCAGCAGCTCTTGGAGCGGAAGGTACGAGCAGTACTTC
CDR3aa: CASSSWSGRYEQYF

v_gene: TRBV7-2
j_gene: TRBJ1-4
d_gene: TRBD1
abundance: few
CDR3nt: TGTGCCAGCAGCTTTACCACGACAGGGACTGAAAAACTGTTTTTT
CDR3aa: CASSFTTTGTEKLFF

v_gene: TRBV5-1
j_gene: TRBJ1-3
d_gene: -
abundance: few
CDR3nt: TGCGCCAGCAGCTTGGATCCAGCGAGCTCTGGAAACACCATATATTTT
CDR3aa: CASSLDPASSGNTIYF

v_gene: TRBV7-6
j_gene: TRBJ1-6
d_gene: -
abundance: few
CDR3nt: TGTGCCAGCAGCTCTGGCCTCCACAAGACCTATAATTCACCCCTCCACTTT
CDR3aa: CASSSGLHKTYNSPLHF

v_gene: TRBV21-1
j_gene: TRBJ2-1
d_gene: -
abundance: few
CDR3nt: TGTGCCAGCAGCCGACAGGTCGGGAGCAATGAGCAGTTCTTC
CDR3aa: CASSRQVGSNEQFF

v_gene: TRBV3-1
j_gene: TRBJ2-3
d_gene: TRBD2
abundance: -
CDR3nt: TGTGCCAGCAGCCCTGCCCGACTAGCACATACGCAGTATTTT
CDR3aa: CASSPARLAHTQYF

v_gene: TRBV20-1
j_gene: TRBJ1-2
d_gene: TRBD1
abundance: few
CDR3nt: TGCAGTGCTACCGGGACAGGGAATAACTATGGCTACACCTTC
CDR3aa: CSATGTGNNYGYTF

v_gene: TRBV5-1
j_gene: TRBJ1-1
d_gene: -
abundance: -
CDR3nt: TGCGCCAGCAATACCGACTTGAACACTGAAGCTTTCTTT
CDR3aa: CASNTDLNTEAFF

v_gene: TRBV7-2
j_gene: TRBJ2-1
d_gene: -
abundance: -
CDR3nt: TGTGCCAGCAGCCAGACCGGGACTGGAAGAGATGAGCAGTTCTTC
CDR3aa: CASSQTGTGRDEQFF

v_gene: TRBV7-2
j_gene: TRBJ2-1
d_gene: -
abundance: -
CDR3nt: TGTGCCAGCAGCATGTCTGACTCCCGCTCCTACAATGAGCAGTTCTTC
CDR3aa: CASSMSDSRSYNEQFF

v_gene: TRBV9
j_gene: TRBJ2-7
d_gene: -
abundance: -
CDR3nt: TGTGCCAGCAGCGTAGGGGACGGGGCCTACGAGCAGTACTTC
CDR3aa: CASSVGDGAYEQYF

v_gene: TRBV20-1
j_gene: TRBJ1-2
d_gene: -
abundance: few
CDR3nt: TGCAGTGCTAGAGATCCGGGAGGCTACACCTTC
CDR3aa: CSARDPGGYTF

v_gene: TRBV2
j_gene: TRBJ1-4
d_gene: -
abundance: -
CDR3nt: TGTGCCACCCGGGGCGCAACTAATGAAAAACTGTTTTTT
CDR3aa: CATRGATNEKLFF

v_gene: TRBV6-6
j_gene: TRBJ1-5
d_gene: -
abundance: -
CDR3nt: TGTGCCAGCACTAGGGACAACAATCAGCCCCAGCATTTT
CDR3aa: CASTRDNNQPQHF

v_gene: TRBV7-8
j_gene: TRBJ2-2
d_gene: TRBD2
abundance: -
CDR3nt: TGTGCCAGCAGCTTGATAGCGGGAGGCACCACCGGGGAGCTGTTTTTT
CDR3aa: CASSLIAGGTTGELFF

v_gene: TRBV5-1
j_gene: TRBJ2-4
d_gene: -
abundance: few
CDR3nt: TGCGCCAGCAGTCGTTCCGGTATTCTAGCCAAAAACATTCAGTACTTC
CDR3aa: CASSRSGILAKNIQYF

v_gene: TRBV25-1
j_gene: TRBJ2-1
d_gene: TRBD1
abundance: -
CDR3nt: TGTGCCAGCAGTGAATATGGGACAGGGGCCGACAATGAGCAGTTCTTC
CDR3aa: CASSEYGTGADNEQFF

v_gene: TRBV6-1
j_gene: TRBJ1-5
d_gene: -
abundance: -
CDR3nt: TGTGCCAGCAGCATTGGACGGTTCAATCAGCCCCAGCATTTT
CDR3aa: CASSIGRFNQPQHF

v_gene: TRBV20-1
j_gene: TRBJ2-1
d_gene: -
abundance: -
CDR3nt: TGCAGTGCCTGGAAGCCCAGTCACTACAATGAGCAGTTCTTC
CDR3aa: CSAWKPSHYNEQFF

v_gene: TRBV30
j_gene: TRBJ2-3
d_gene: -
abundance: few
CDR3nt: TGTGCCTGGAGTCCCGGGACAGATACGCAGTATTTT
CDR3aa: CAWSPGTDTQYF

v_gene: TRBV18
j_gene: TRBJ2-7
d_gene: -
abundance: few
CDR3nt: TGTGCCAGCTCACCCATTCAGAGGGGGGCTTACGAGCAGTACTTC
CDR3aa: CASSPIQRGAYEQYF

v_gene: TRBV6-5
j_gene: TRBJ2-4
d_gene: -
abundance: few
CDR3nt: TGTGCCAGCATGAACAGGGAAAACATTCAGTACTTC
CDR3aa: CASMNRENIQYF

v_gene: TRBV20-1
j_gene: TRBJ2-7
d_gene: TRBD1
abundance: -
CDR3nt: TGCAGTGCTAGAGACGGGACAGGGGACTACGAGCAGTACTTC
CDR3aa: CSARDGTGDYEQYF

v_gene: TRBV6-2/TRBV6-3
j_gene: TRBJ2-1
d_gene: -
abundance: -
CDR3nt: TGTGCCAGCAGTTATTTAGGTAGGATACAGTACAATGAGCAGTTCTTC
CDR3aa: CASSYLGRIQYNEQFF